This paragraph covers one T cell receptor beta chain sequence. V was shortened by 6 bases and J by 10 bases, with 16 bases between the two germline ends. CDR1 and CDR2 (germline): MNHEY, SVGAGI. The CDR3 has 14 amino acids. Produced via immunoSEQ multiplex PCR; TCRdb's table is partial and in-frame only. The table lists about 150,000 clones, 70% to 80% of them singletons. The data belong to a study of cytotoxic CD8 clonotypes in ibrutinib-treated CLL. Study as a whole: Partial response was seen in approximately 24 patients and complete response in 2; after median roughly 6 years, about 15 stayed remitted, about 12 progressed.

About 2 micrograms of genomic DNA from cryopreserved PBMCs went into TCR beta libraries. This TCR was recovered from a human donor with chronic lymphocytic leukemia. The chain combines TRBV6-5 with TRBJ1-6; D uncertain. The input for sequencing was PBMCs, taken after 24 months of ibrutinib treatment. The CDR3 loop is CASSQPPYGSPLHF. Here the CDR3 DNA reads TGTGCCAGCAGCCAGCCCCCCTATGGATCACCCCTCCACTTT.